The clone carrying this T cell receptor beta chain turned up a few times. Its specificity is unknown. Trimming removed 2 bases from V and 1 base from J; junction bases left unmatched: 4. This CDR3 spans 16 amino acids. Per germline, CDR1 LGHNA and CDR2 YNFKEQ. Every isolated RNA sample was fully reverse transcribed, so sequencing captured expressed TCRB transcripts. Average reads for naive, central memory and regulatory T cell samples were around 4 million. Data came from immunoSEQ multiplex PCR; TCRdb stores just in-frame clones and leaves some out. The data show 160,000 or so clones, with around 8.3% seen just once and around 0.56% held by the top ten. This sample was included in a study of beta chain features in type 1 diabetes. Whole-study context: Under 110,000,000 sorted cells were examined across all samples.

Study results and limitations: Shorter TCRB CDR3s, moderately but significantly so, were found in Type 1 diabetes patients in all four CD4+ subsets.

This sequence originates from a woman aged 18-29 years with type 1 diabetes. Sequencing was carried out using central memory CD4+ T cells from blood. The chain combines TRBV4-2 with TRBJ2-5, with 10 bases identical to TRBD2. The CDR3 here is CASSQTSGGAQETQYF. CDR3 DNA sequence: TGTGCCAGCAGCCAAACGAGCGGGGGGGCCCAAGAGACCCAGTACTTC.